The source of this TCR beta chain is a study of shared clonotypes between healthy human individuals. Sequencing was at deep level. Splitting of each subset's genomic DNA was done evenly across several immunoSEQ plates. Clones were read by immunoSEQ multiplex PCR, and TCRdb kept only the in-frame ones, dropping some. The sample yields some 510,000 clones, roughly 78% seen once. Looked up from germline, CDR1 is LNHDA and CDR2 is SQIVND (reference sequence). The CDR3 loop spans 14 amino acids. V was trimmed by 4 bases and J by 1 base, leaving 9 bases between them. This TCR was sampled from a woman in her forties in good health. Some clones in this sample may be carry-over from other donors' samples. Sequenced material: PBMCs. This sequence joins TRBV19 and TRBJ2-3, with a possible D match to TRBD1 (7 bases). The CDR3 sequence: CASSTRGGTDTQYF. The CDR3 bases are TGTGCCAGTAGTACCAGGGGGGGCACAGATACGCAGTATTTT.